This is a list of T cell receptor beta chains from one sample in a study of cytomegalovirus exposure and HLA in healthy donors. Assay used: immunoSEQ multiplex PCR; TCRdb lists only in-frame clones, some missing. The sample has 200,000 to 250,000 clones, about three quarters seen once. The sequenced sample was PBMCs. These receptors were taken from a woman aged 55-69 years in good health and CMV-seropositive. Both conserved end residues are part of each CDR3. A D gene is named only where the DNA matches it firmly. Expanded clones get a size class; other rows say once, few or many, or leave the size out.

J gene: TRBJ2-6
clone size: few
V gene: TRBV7-3
D gene: -
CDR3 protein: CASSLTGTSSGANVLTF
CDR3 DNA: TGTGCCAGCAGCTTAACGGGAACTAGCTCTGGGGCCAACGTCCTGACTTTC

J gene: TRBJ2-7
clone size: once
V gene: TRBV5-4
D gene: -
CDR3 protein: CASSLQQGKGEQYF
CDR3 DNA: TGTGCCAGCAGCTTGCAACAGGGAAAAGGGGAGCAGTACTTC

J gene: TRBJ2-5
clone size: -
V gene: TRBV10-3
D gene: TRBD2
CDR3 protein: CAISAAGDQETQYF
CDR3 DNA: TGTGCCATCAGTGCTGCGGGGGACCAAGAGACCCAGTACTTC

J gene: TRBJ1-2
clone size: -
V gene: TRBV27
D gene: -
CDR3 protein: CASSARVGDYGYTF
CDR3 DNA: TGTGCCAGCAGTGCCCGCGTCGGGGACTATGGCTACACCTTC

J gene: TRBJ1-2
clone size: -
V gene: TRBV5-1
D gene: -
CDR3 protein: CASSFLTANYGYTF
CDR3 DNA: TGCGCCAGCAGTTTTTTAACAGCTAACTATGGCTACACCTTC

J gene: TRBJ1-6
clone size: -
V gene: TRBV6-5
D gene: -
CDR3 protein: CASSYSIAGGDSPLHF
CDR3 DNA: TGTGCCAGCAGTTACTCGATCGCGGGAGGTGATTCACCCCTCCACTTT

J gene: TRBJ2-1
clone size: few
V gene: TRBV6-1
D gene: TRBD1
CDR3 protein: CASSAPGQGFKAYNEQFF
CDR3 DNA: TGTGCCAGCAGTGCCCCGGGACAGGGTTTTAAAGCCTACAATGAGCAGTTCTTC

J gene: TRBJ2-6
clone size: -
V gene: TRBV19
D gene: -
CDR3 protein: CASSIIVSGANVLTF
CDR3 DNA: TGTGCCAGTAGTATAATCGTCTCTGGGGCCAACGTCCTGACTTTC

J gene: TRBJ1-3
clone size: -
V gene: TRBV4-1
D gene: -
CDR3 protein: CASSQGTASGNTIYF
CDR3 DNA: TGCGCCAGCAGCCAAGGGACAGCCTCTGGAAACACCATATATTTT

J gene: TRBJ1-2
clone size: -
V gene: TRBV6-5
D gene: TRBD1
CDR3 protein: CASSSGQGIYGYTF
CDR3 DNA: TGTGCCAGCAGTTCGGGACAGGGTATCTATGGCTACACCTTC

J gene: TRBJ1-1
clone size: -
V gene: TRBV29-1
D gene: TRBD1
CDR3 protein: CSARDRSEAFF
CDR3 DNA: TGCAGCGCCCGGGACAGATCTGAAGCTTTCTTT

J gene: TRBJ2-7
clone size: once
V gene: TRBV6-5
D gene: TRBD1
CDR3 protein: CASSSLPGQGSDEQYF
CDR3 DNA: TGTGCCAGCAGTTCACTACCGGGACAGGGGTCCGACGAGCAGTACTTC

J gene: TRBJ2-7
clone size: -
V gene: TRBV5-1
D gene: TRBD2
CDR3 protein: CASSLDASGGAYEQYF
CDR3 DNA: TGCGCCAGCAGCTTGGATGCTAGCGGGGGTGCCTACGAGCAGTACTTC

J gene: TRBJ1-2
clone size: -
V gene: TRBV5-1
D gene: -
CDR3 protein: CASSLAQEQRYTF
CDR3 DNA: TGCGCCAGCAGCTTGGCCCAAGAACAACGCTACACCTTC

J gene: TRBJ2-1
clone size: -
V gene: TRBV7-2
D gene: TRBD2
CDR3 protein: CASSLELAGGKQFF
CDR3 DNA: TGTGCCAGCAGCTTAGAACTAGCGGGGGGGAAGCAGTTCTTC

J gene: TRBJ2-3
clone size: few
V gene: TRBV6-5
D gene: -
CDR3 protein: CASSYSRYSTDTQYF
CDR3 DNA: TGTGCCAGCAGTTACTCCAGGTATAGCACAGATACGCAGTATTTT

J gene: TRBJ1-1
clone size: -
V gene: TRBV27
D gene: -
CDR3 protein: CASSLSIIRVTEAFF
CDR3 DNA: TGTGCCAGCAGTTTATCGATTATCAGGGTCACTGAAGCTTTCTTT

J gene: TRBJ2-2
clone size: few
V gene: TRBV2
D gene: -
CDR3 protein: CASSEVGERGGELFF
CDR3 DNA: TGTGCCAGCAGTGAAGTCGGTGAGAGAGGCGGGGAGCTGTTTTTT

J gene: TRBJ2-3
clone size: -
V gene: TRBV7-8
D gene: -
CDR3 protein: CASSKQEGTQYF
CDR3 DNA: TGTGCCAGCAGCAAACAGGAGGGGACGCAGTATTTT

J gene: TRBJ1-2
clone size: few
V gene: TRBV30
D gene: -
CDR3 protein: CAWSPTAYGYTF
CDR3 DNA: TGTGCCTGGAGCCCCACAGCCTATGGCTACACCTTC

J gene: TRBJ1-1
clone size: once
V gene: TRBV18
D gene: -
CDR3 protein: CASSPLTGGLEAFF
CDR3 DNA: TGTGCCAGCTCACCTTTGACGGGGGGTCTCGAAGCTTTCTTT

J gene: TRBJ1-2
clone size: few
V gene: TRBV28
D gene: TRBD1
CDR3 protein: CASSTTGTERVYGYTF
CDR3 DNA: TGTGCCAGCAGTACCACCGGGACAGAACGGGTCTATGGCTACACCTTC

J gene: TRBJ1-5
clone size: -
V gene: TRBV5-1
D gene: TRBD1
CDR3 protein: CASSLGDRNQPQHF
CDR3 DNA: TGCGCCAGCAGCTTGGGGGACAGAAATCAGCCCCAGCATTTT

J gene: TRBJ2-1
clone size: -
V gene: TRBV6-5
D gene: -
CDR3 protein: CASRGGASNEQFF
CDR3 DNA: TGTGCCAGCAGAGGGGGGGCCAGCAATGAGCAGTTCTTC

J gene: TRBJ1-5
clone size: -
V gene: TRBV30
D gene: -
CDR3 protein: CAWSAYGQGRQPQHF
CDR3 DNA: TGTGCCTGGAGTGCATATGGGCAGGGCCGTCAGCCCCAGCATTTT

J gene: TRBJ1-2
clone size: -
V gene: TRBV7-2
D gene: -
CDR3 protein: CASSFHQEGGYTF
CDR3 DNA: TGTGCCAGCAGCTTCCATCAGGAGGGTGGCTACACCTTC

J gene: TRBJ2-1
clone size: few
V gene: TRBV27
D gene: TRBD2
CDR3 protein: CASRLTGTSGRKGEFF
CDR3 DNA: TGTGCCAGCAGACTGACCGGGACTAGCGGGAGAAAGGGGGAGTTCTTC

J gene: TRBJ2-1
clone size: -
V gene: TRBV7-8
D gene: -
CDR3 protein: CASSLVVSSSLMGQFF
CDR3 DNA: TGTGCCAGCAGCTTAGTCGTTAGCTCTTCTCTGATGGGGCAGTTCTTC

J gene: TRBJ2-1
clone size: few
V gene: TRBV11-2
D gene: TRBD2
CDR3 protein: CASRALGREGSSYNEQFF
CDR3 DNA: TGTGCCAGCAGGGCCCTAGGGCGGGAGGGGAGCTCCTACAATGAGCAGTTCTTC

J gene: TRBJ2-4
clone size: -
V gene: TRBV5-1
D gene: -
CDR3 protein: CASTPRARESKNIQYF
CDR3 DNA: TGCGCCAGCACCCCTAGAGCCCGTGAGTCCAAAAACATTCAGTACTTC

J gene: TRBJ1-3
clone size: -
V gene: TRBV5-1
D gene: -
CDR3 protein: CASSLSAAAGGNTIYF
CDR3 DNA: TGCGCCAGCAGCTTGTCAGCAGCAGCAGGTGGAAACACCATATATTTT

J gene: TRBJ2-1
clone size: -
V gene: TRBV5-4
D gene: TRBD2
CDR3 protein: CASSLGLAANEQFF
CDR3 DNA: TGTGCCAGCAGCTTGGGACTAGCGGCAAATGAGCAGTTCTTC

J gene: TRBJ1-3
clone size: -
V gene: TRBV5-1
D gene: -
CDR3 protein: CASSLDAAGNTIYF
CDR3 DNA: TGCGCCAGCAGCTTGGATGCAGCTGGAAACACCATATATTTT

J gene: TRBJ2-5
clone size: once
V gene: TRBV9
D gene: -
CDR3 protein: CASSVVGTQEETQYF
CDR3 DNA: TGTGCCAGCAGCGTAGTCGGGACACAAGAAGAGACCCAGTACTTC

J gene: TRBJ2-1
clone size: -
V gene: TRBV7-9
D gene: TRBD2
CDR3 protein: CASSLSGRRDEQFF
CDR3 DNA: TGTGCCAGCAGCTTAAGCGGGAGACGGGATGAGCAGTTCTTC

J gene: TRBJ1-2
clone size: -
V gene: TRBV19
D gene: TRBD1
CDR3 protein: CASSTRDRADGYTF
CDR3 DNA: TGTGCCAGTAGTACCCGGGACAGGGCGGATGGCTACACCTTC

J gene: TRBJ2-3
clone size: -
V gene: TRBV5-1
D gene: TRBD1
CDR3 protein: CASSTEGQGYTDTQYF
CDR3 DNA: TGCGCCAGCAGCACAGAAGGACAGGGATACACAGATACGCAGTATTTT